This T cell receptor (beta chain) emerged from a study of T-cell memory formation after mild COVID-19. Study outcomes and limitations: Pre-infection memory carried some responding clones, suggesting that cross-reactive memory joined. A second wave of clones peaked on day 37, and their SARS-CoV-2 specificity went unconfirmed. Day 15 to 85 contracting clones showed balanced CD4/CD8; later expanders leaned CD4+. Contracting clones localized mainly to CM and EM when CD4+ and mainly to EMRA when CD8+.

In TCRdb, the 5' RACE reads were re-called with MiXCR into one record per CDR3 protein. The sample consists of 95,000 to 120,000 distinct CDR3 sequences, over 15% of them appearing once. This clonotype has only a few counts. Its matching antigen is unknown. The CDR3 runs to 14 residues. The germline V gene has CDR1 SGHRS and CDR2 YFSETQ. V was clipped by 4 bases and J by 3 bases, with 12 bases between them. The sample comprised PBMCs or a T cell subset sorted from them (not recorded which). This receptor was obtained from a man younger than 35 who had mild COVID-19 (a few samples of this study predate the infection). Cell type and time point are not known. This chain connects TRBV5-1 to TRBJ2-3; D unclear. The CDR3 DNA is TGCGCCAGCAGCACTGGAAGAGGAACAGATACGCAGTATTTT. It yields the protein CASSTGRGTDTQYF. Combining the CDR3 with reference TRBV5-1 and TRBJ2-3 gives the whole variable domain KAGVTQTPRYLIKTRGQQVTLSCSPISGHRSVSWYQQTPGQGLQFLFEYFSETQRNKGNFPGRFSGRQFSNSRSEMNVSTLELGDSALYLCASSTGRGTDTQYFGPGTRLTVL.